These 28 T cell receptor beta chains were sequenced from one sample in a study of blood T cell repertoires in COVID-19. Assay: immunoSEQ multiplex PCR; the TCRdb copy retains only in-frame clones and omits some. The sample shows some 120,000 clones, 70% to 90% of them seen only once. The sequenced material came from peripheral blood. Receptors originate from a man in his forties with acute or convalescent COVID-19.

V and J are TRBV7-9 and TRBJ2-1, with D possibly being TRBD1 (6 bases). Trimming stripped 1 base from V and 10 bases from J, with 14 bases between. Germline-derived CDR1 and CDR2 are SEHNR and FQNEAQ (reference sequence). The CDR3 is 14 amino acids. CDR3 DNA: TGTGCCAGCAGCTTAGGGACAGAGGTCTCCGAGCAGTTCTTC. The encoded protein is CASSLGTEVSEQFF.

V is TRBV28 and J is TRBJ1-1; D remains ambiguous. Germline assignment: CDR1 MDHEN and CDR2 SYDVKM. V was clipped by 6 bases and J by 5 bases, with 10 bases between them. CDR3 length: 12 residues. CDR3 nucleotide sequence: TGTGCCAGCAGACTAAGAGTGACTGAAGCTTTCTTT. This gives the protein CASRLRVTEAFF.

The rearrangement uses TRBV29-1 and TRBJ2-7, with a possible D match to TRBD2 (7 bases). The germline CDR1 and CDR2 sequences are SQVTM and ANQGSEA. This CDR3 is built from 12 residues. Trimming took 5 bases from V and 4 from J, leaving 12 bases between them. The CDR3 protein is CSVWTAGYEQYF. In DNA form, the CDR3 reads TGCAGCGTTTGGACAGCGGGGTACGAGCAGTACTTC.

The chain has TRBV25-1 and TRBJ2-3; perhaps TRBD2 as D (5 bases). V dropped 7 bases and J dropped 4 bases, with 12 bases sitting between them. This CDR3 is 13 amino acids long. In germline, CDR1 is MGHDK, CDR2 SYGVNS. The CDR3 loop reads CASTTGWADTQYF. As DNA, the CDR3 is TGTGCCAGCACTACGGGGTGGGCAGATACGCAGTATTTT.

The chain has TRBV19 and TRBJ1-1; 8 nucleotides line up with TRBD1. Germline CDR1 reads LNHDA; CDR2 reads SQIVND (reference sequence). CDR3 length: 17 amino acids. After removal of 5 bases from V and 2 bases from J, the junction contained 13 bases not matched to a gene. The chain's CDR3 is CASSSGRDRKLNTEAFF. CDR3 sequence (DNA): TGTGCCAGTAGTTCCGGCCGGGACAGGAAGCTCAACACTGAAGCTTTCTTT.

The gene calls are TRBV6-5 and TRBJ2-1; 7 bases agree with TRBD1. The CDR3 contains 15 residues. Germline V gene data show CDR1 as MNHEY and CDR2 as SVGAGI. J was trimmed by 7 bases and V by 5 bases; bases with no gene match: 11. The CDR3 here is CASSLPGTAINEQFF. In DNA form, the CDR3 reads TGTGCCAGCAGTCTCCCGGGGACAGCCATAAATGAGCAGTTCTTC.

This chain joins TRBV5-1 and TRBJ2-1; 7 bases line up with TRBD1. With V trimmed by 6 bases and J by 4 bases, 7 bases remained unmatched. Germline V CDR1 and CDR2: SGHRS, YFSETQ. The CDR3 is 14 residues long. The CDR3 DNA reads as TGCGCCAGCAACCCGGGACAGTCGTACAATGAGCAGTTCTTC. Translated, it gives CASNPGQSYNEQFF. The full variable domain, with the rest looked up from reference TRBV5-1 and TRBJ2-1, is KAGVTQTPRYLIKTRGQQVTLSCSPISGHRSVSWYQQTPGQGLQFLFEYFSETQRNKGNFPGRFSGRQFSNSRSEMNVSTLELGDSALYLCASNPGQSYNEQFFGPGTRLTVL.

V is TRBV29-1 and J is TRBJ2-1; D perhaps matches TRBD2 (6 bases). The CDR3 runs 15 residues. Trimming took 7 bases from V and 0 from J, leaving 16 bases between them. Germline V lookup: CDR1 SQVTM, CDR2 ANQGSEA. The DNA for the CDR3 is TGCAGCGCCCGGCGGGCCGGGAGCTCCTACAATGAGCAGTTCTTC. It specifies CSARRAGSSYNEQFF.

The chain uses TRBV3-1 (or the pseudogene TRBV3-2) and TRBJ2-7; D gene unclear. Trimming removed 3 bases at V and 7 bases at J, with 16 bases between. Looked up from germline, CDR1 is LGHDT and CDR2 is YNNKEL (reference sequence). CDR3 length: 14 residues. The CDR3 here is CASSHGGAGWEQYF. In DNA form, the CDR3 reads TGTGCCAGCAGCCACGGCGGAGCCGGATGGGAGCAGTACTTC.

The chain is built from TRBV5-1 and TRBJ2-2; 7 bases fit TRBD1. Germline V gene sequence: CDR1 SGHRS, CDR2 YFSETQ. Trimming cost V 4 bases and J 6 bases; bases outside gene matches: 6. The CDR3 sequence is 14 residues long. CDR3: CASSLTGVAGELFF. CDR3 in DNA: TGCGCCAGCAGCCTCACAGGGGTTGCCGGGGAGCTGTTTTTT.

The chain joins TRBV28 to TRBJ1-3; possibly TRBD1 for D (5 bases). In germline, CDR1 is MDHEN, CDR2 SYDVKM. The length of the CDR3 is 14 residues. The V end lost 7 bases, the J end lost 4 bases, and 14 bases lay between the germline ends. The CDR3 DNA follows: TGTGCCAGCACCGAAGGGCCAGGGGGAAACACCATATATTTT. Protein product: CASTEGPGGNTIYF.

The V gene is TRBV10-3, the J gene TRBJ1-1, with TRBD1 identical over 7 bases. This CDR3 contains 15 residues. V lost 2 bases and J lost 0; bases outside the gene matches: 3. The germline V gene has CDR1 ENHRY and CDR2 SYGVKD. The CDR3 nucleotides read TGTGCCATCAGTGAGGCAGGGGGTTTGAACACTGAAGCTTTCTTT. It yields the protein CAISEAGGLNTEAFF.

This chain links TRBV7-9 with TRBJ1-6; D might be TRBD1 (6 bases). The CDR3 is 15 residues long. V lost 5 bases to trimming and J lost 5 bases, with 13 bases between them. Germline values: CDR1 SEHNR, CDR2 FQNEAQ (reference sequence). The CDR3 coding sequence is TGTGCCAGCAGCGAGGGACACGGCCATAATTCACCCCTCCACTTT. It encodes CASSEGHGHNSPLHF.

The CDR3 region is CASSSPLKAGEADTQYF. Written as DNA, the CDR3 is TGCGCCAGCAGCTCCCCTCTCAAGGCGGGGGAGGCAGATACGCAGTATTTT. The chain combines TRBV5-1 with TRBJ2-3; 7 positions match TRBD2. CDR3 size: 17 residues. CDR1 and CDR2 (germline): SGHRS, YFSETQ. V gave up 3 bases and J gave up 4 bases; unmatched junction bases: 14.

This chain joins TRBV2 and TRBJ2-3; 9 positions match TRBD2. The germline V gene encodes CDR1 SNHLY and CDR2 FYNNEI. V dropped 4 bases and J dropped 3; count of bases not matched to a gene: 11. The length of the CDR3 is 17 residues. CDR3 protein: CASSVLVAGGPTDTQYF. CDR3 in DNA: TGTGCCAGCAGTGTTTTAGTGGCGGGGGGGCCGACAGATACGCAGTATTTT.

The CDR3 DNA is TGTGCCAGCAGCCAAGAAGGTTCGGGACTAGTAAATGAGCAGTTCTTC. It specifies CASSQEGSGLVNEQFF. The J gene is TRBJ2-1, the V gene TRBV4-2; 8 positions match TRBD2. The junction had 8 bases not matched to a gene; V was cut back by 0 bases and J by 7 bases. Germline values: CDR1 LGHNA, CDR2 YNFKEQ. The CDR3 runs 16 residues.

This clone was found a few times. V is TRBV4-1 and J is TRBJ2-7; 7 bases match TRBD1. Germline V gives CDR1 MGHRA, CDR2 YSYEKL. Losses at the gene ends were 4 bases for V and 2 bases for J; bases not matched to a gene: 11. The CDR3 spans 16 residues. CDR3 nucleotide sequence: TGCGCCAGCAGCCTCCTAGACAGGGTCTATCCCTACGAGCAGTACTTC. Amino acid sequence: CASSLLDRVYPYEQYF.

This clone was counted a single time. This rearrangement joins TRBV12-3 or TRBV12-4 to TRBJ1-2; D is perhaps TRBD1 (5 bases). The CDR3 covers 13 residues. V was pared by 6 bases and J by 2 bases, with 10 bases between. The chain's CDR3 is CASRRGGNYGYTF. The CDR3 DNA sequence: TGTGCCAGCAGGCGGGGGGGGAACTATGGCTACACCTTC.

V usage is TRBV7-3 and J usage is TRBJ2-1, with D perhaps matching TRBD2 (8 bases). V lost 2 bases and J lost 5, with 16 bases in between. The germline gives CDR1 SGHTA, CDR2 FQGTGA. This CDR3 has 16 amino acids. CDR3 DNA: TGTGCCAGCAGCTTAGCGGGGGGACAGCGCAACAATGAGCAGTTCTTC. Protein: CASSLAGGQRNNEQFF.

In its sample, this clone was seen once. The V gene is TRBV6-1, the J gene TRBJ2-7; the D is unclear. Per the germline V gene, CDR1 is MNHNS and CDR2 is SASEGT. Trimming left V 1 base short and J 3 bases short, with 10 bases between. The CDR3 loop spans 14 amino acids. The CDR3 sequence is CASSEVGPGYEQYF. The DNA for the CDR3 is TGTGCCAGCAGTGAAGTAGGTCCGGGCTACGAGCAGTACTTC.

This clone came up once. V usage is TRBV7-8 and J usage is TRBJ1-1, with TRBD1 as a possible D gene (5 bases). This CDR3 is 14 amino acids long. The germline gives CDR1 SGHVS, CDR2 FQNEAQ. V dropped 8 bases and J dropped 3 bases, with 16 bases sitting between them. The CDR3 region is CASAGGVRDTEAFF. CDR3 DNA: TGTGCCAGCGCGGGGGGGGTCAGGGACACTGAAGCTTTCTTT.

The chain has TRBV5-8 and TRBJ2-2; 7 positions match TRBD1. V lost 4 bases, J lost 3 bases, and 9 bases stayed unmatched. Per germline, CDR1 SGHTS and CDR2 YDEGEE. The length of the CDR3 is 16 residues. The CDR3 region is CASSPLERGHTGELFF. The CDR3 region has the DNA TGTGCCAGCAGCCCCCTTGAGAGGGGGCACACCGGGGAGCTGTTTTTT.

As DNA, the CDR3 is TGTGCCAGCAGGGCGGACAGGTGGCCCCAGCATTTT. This encodes CASRADRWPQHF. The V and J genes are TRBV2 and TRBJ1-5, with TRBD1 matching over 7 bases. Germline V gene lookup returns CDR1 SNHLY and CDR2 FYNNEI. The CDR3 extends over 12 amino acids. The V gene end was trimmed by 6 bases and the J gene end by 9 bases; junction bases not matched to a gene: 5.

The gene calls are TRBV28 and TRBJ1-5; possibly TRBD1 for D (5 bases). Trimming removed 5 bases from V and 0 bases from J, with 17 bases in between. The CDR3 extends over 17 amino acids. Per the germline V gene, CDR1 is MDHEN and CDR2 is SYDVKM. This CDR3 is CASSPPPGSLSNQPQHF. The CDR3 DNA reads TGTGCCAGCAGTCCCCCTCCAGGGTCGCTTAGCAATCAGCCCCAGCATTTT.

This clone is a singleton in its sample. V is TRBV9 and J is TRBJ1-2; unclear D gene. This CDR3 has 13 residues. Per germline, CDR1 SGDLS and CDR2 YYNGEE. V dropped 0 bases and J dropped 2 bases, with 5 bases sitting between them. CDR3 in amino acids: CASSVAGNYGYTF. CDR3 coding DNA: TGTGCCAGCAGCGTAGCAGGAAACTATGGCTACACCTTC.

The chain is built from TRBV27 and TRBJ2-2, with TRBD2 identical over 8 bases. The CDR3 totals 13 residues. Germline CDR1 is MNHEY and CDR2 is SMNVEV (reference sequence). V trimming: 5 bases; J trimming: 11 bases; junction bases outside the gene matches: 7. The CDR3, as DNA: TGTGCCAGCAGTCTCTATCGGGAGGGAGAGCTGTTTTTT. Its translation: CASSLYREGELFF.

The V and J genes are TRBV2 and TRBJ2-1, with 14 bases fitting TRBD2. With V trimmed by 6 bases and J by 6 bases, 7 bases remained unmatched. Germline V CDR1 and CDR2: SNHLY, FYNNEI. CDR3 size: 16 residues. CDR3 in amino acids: CASSRLAGGVSNEQFF. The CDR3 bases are TGTGCCAGCAGCCGACTAGCGGGAGGGGTGAGCAATGAGCAGTTCTTC.

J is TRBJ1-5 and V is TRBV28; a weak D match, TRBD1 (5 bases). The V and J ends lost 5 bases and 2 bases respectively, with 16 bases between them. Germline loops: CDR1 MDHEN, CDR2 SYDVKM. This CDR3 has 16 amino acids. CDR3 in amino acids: CASSPPRGVGNQPQHF. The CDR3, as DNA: TGTGCCAGCAGTCCGCCCCGGGGGGTAGGCAATCAGCCCCAGCATTTT.